The T cell receptor beta chain under discussion was sequenced for a study of blood T cell repertoires in COVID-19. The overall study: Acute and convalescent COVID-19 samples came from the United States, Italy and Spain. Sources were T cells, B-cell-depleted T cells, or PBMCs; the material itself was cDNA or gDNA.

Generated by immunoSEQ multiplex PCR, the TCRdb table keeps only in-frame clones and is missing some. The sample lists fewer than 180,000 clones, 65% to 90% seen once, with roughly 3.4% in the top ten. The CDR3 has 15 amino acids. Losses at the gene ends were 4 bases for V and 0 bases for J; bases not matched to a gene: 5. CDR1 and CDR2 (germline): SGDLS, YYNGEE. The receptor comes from a man aged 65 to 85 with acute or convalescent COVID-19. The chain is built from TRBV9 and TRBJ1-2, with TRBD1 matching 8 bases. Material for sequencing was peripheral blood. The chain's CDR3 is CASSLGQGPNYGYTF. The CDR3 DNA reads as TGTGCCAGCAGCCTAGGACAGGGACCTAACTATGGCTACACCTTC.